Listed below are T cell receptor beta chains from one sample, sequenced in a study of blood T cell repertoires in COVID-19. TCRdb's table, derived via immunoSEQ multiplex PCR, lists solely in-frame clones and lacks some. The data hold over 150,000 clones, with 84% observed a single time. Sequencing input: PBMCs or T cells enriched from blood (not recorded which). The receptor set was obtained from a man aged 50-59 years who had recovered from COVID-19. Each CDR3 is given with its conserved first and last residue. Each record gives: D gene, V gene, J gene, CDR3 DNA, CDR3 protein. D genes are given only for firm matches.

d_call: TRBD1
v_call: TRBV15
j_call: TRBJ1-1
cdr3_nt: TGTGCCACCAGCACCCAGACAGGGTTGGGCACTGAAGCTTTCTTT
cdr3_aa: CATSTQTGLGTEAFF

d_call: TRBD1
v_call: TRBV11-2
j_call: TRBJ2-7
cdr3_nt: TGTGCCAGCAGCGGCCGGGACAGGGGCATCCACGAGCAGTACTTC
cdr3_aa: CASSGRDRGIHEQYF

d_call: -
v_call: TRBV7-9
j_call: TRBJ1-6
cdr3_nt: TGTGCCAGCAGCTTAGGCGGGATTTCCTATAATTCACCCCTCCACTTT
cdr3_aa: CASSLGGISYNSPLHF

d_call: TRBD2
v_call: TRBV7-2
j_call: TRBJ2-3
cdr3_nt: TGTGCCAGCAGCTCGGTAGCGGGGGGGCTCGCAGATACGCAGTATTTT
cdr3_aa: CASSSVAGGLADTQYF

d_call: -
v_call: TRBV5-5
j_call: TRBJ1-2
cdr3_nt: TGTGCCAGCAGCTTGGCTGGGACATCTCTTAACTATGGCTACACCTTC
cdr3_aa: CASSLAGTSLNYGYTF

d_call: -
v_call: TRBV6-6
j_call: TRBJ1-5
cdr3_nt: TGTGCCAGCAGTTCAGGGTCCAATCAGCCCCAGCATTTT
cdr3_aa: CASSSGSNQPQHF

d_call: -
v_call: TRBV13
j_call: TRBJ2-5
cdr3_nt: TGTGCCAGCAGCTTAGTTAATAGAGAGACCCAGTACTTC
cdr3_aa: CASSLVNRETQYF

d_call: -
v_call: TRBV6-5
j_call: TRBJ1-4
cdr3_nt: TGTGCCAGCAGTTCGGTCGAGCCGGGGTTCGGTGAAAAACTGTTTTTT
cdr3_aa: CASSSVEPGFGEKLFF

d_call: -
v_call: TRBV5-1
j_call: TRBJ2-7
cdr3_nt: TGCGCCAGCAGCTCGGACACCTACGAGCAGTACTTC
cdr3_aa: CASSSDTYEQYF

d_call: -
v_call: TRBV6-4
j_call: TRBJ2-2
cdr3_nt: TGTGCCAGCAGTGACAGCTACACCGGGGAGCTGTTTTTT
cdr3_aa: CASSDSYTGELFF

d_call: TRBD1
v_call: TRBV29-1
j_call: TRBJ2-1
cdr3_nt: TGCAGCGTCCGACAGGGGTTGTACAATGAGCAGTTCTTC
cdr3_aa: CSVRQGLYNEQFF

d_call: TRBD1
v_call: TRBV9
j_call: TRBJ2-7
cdr3_nt: TGTGCCAGCAGCGCGGGGACAGGGAACAGGTACGAGCAGTACTTC
cdr3_aa: CASSAGTGNRYEQYF

d_call: -
v_call: TRBV29-1
j_call: TRBJ1-4
cdr3_nt: TGCAGCGTGGCGGAGGGCCCGAGCGAAAAACTGTTTTTT
cdr3_aa: CSVAEGPSEKLFF

d_call: -
v_call: TRBV9
j_call: TRBJ1-5
cdr3_nt: TGTGCCAGCAGCGTAGATAACAGACCACCTATTAATCAGCCCCAGCATTTT
cdr3_aa: CASSVDNRPPINQPQHF

d_call: TRBD1
v_call: TRBV5-1
j_call: TRBJ2-5
cdr3_nt: TGCGCCAGCAGTTACCGGGACAGGGGGGAGACCCAGTACTTC
cdr3_aa: CASSYRDRGETQYF

d_call: -
v_call: TRBV7-9
j_call: TRBJ2-7
cdr3_nt: TGTGCCAGCAGCTTACAGGGCGCGACCTACGAGCAGTACTTC
cdr3_aa: CASSLQGATYEQYF